Reported below is one TCR beta chain. Sequencing used immunoSEQ multiplex PCR; TCRdb keeps in-frame clones, though not all of them. The sample has nearly 55,000 clones, around 89% seen once. J was trimmed by 4 bases and V by 5 bases; bases with no gene match: 6. The CDR3 runs 14 residues. CDR1 and CDR2 (germline): MNHEY, SVGAGI. The record originates from a study of T cell responses to AZD1222 COVID-19 vaccine. The sample here was peripheral blood, taken 28 days after the second AZD1222 dose. This chain uses TRBV6-5 with TRBJ1-1; 8 nucleotides line up with TRBD1. The origin of this receptor is an adult who received the AZD1222 COVID-19 vaccine. The CDR3 spells CASSTGGLSTEAFF. CDR3 DNA: TGTGCCAGCAGTACAGGGGGTTTGTCCACTGAAGCTTTCTTT.